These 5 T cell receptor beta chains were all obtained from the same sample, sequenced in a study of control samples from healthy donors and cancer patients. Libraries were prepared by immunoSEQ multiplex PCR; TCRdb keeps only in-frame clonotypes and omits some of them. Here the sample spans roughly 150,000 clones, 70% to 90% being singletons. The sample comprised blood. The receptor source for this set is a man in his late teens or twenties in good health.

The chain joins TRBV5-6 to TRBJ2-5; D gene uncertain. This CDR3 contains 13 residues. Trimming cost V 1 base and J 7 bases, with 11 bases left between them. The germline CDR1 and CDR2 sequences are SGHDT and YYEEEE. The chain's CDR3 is CASSLPASGTQYF. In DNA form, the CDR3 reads TGTGCCAGCAGCTTGCCCGCCTCAGGGACCCAGTACTTC.

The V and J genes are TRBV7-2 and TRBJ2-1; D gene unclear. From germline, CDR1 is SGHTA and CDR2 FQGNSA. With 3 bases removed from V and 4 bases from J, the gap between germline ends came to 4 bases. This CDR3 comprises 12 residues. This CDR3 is CASSFRYNEQFF. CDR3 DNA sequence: TGTGCCAGCAGCTTTCGGTACAATGAGCAGTTCTTC.

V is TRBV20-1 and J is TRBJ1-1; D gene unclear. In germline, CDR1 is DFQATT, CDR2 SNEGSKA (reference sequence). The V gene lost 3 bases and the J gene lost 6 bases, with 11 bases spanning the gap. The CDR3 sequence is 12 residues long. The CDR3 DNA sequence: TGCAGTGCTAGTGCGGGGAGGGCTGAAGCTTTCTTT. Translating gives CSASAGRAEAFF.

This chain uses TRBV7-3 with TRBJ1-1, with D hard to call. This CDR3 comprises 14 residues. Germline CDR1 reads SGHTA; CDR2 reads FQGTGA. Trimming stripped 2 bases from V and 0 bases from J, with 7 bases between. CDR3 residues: CASSLGHLNTEAFF. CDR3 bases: TGTGCCAGCAGCTTAGGGCATCTGAACACTGAAGCTTTCTTT.

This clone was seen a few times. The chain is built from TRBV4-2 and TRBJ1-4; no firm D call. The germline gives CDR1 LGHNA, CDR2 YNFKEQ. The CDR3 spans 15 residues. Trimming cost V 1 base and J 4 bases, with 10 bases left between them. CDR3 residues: CASSQGNSDNEKLFF. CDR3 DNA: TGTGCCAGCAGCCAAGGGAACAGTGATAATGAAAAACTGTTTTTT.